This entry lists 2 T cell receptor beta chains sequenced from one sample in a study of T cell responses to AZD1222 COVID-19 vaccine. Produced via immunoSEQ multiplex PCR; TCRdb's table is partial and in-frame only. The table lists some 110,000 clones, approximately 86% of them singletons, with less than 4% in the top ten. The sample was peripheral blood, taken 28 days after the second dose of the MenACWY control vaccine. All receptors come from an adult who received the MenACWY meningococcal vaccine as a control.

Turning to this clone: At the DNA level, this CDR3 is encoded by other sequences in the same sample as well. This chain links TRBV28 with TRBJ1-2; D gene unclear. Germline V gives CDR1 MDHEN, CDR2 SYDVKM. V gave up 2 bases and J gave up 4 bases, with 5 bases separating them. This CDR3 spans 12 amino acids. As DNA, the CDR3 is TGTGCCAGCAGTTTACGGGGCTATGGCTACACCTTC. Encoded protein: CASSLRGYGYTF.

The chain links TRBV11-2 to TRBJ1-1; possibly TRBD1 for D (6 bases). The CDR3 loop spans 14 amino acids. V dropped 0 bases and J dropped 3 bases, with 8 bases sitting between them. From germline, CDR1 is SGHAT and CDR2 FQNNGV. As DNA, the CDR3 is TGTGCCAGCAGCTTAGATGGACAGTACACTGAAGCTTTCTTT. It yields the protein CASSLDGQYTEAFF.